Presented here are 13 T cell receptor beta chains from one specimen sequenced in a study of cytomegalovirus exposure and HLA in healthy donors. The PCR used 60 Vbeta and 13 Jbeta primers. Here immunoSEQ multiplex PCR was the method, and the copy in TCRdb shows in-frame clones only, minus some. Of about 160,000 clones in the sample, 65% to 85% were seen once. The material sequenced was PBMCs. Every receptor here comes from a woman aged 45-60 years in good health and CMV-seropositive.

The chain links TRBV19 to TRBJ2-5, with TRBD1 matching 10 bases. The CDR3 contains 15 residues. With V trimmed by 5 bases and J by 5 bases, 8 bases remained unmatched. The germline V gene has CDR1 LNHDA and CDR2 SQIVND (reference sequence). The CDR3 coding sequence is TGTGCCAGTAGTCTCGGACAGGGGGGGCAGGAGACCCAGTACTTC. The encoded protein is CASSLGQGGQETQYF. Complete variable domain (other parts from reference TRBV19 and TRBJ2-5): DGGITQSPKYLFRKEGQNVTLSCEQNLNHDAMYWYRQDPGQGLRLIYYSQIVNDFQKGDIAEGYSVSREKKESFPLTVTSAQKNPTAFYLCASSLGQGGQETQYFGPGTRLLVL.

This chain uses TRBV10-3 with TRBJ2-1; 14 bases map to TRBD2. Germline CDR1 and CDR2: ENHRY and SYGVKD. J was trimmed by 10 bases and V by 7 bases; bases with no gene match: 9. The CDR3 contains 15 residues. In DNA, the CDR3 is TGTGCCATCACCCGGGGACTAGCGGGGGCTGGGGAGCAGTTCTTC. It translates to CAITRGLAGAGEQFF.

This chain joins TRBV7-3 and TRBJ2-2; weak D call: TRBD2 (5 bases). CDR1 is SGHTA and CDR2 is FQGTGA in the germline V gene. The CDR3 has 14 amino acids. V lost 2 bases and J lost 8, with 12 bases in between. The CDR3 spells CASSLVSGTGELFF. CDR3 sequence (DNA): TGTGCCAGCAGCTTAGTCAGCGGCACAGGGGAGCTGTTTTTT.

This rearrangement joins TRBV18 to TRBJ2-7, with 7 bases fitting TRBD1. The CDR3 runs 15 residues. The germline CDR1 and CDR2 sequences are KGHSH and LQKENI. J lost 6 bases, V lost 4 bases, and 12 bases had no gene match. The CDR3 region is CASSLTTGFTTEQYF. CDR3 DNA sequence: TGTGCCAGCTCACTGACGACAGGGTTCACAACCGAGCAGTACTTC.

The genes are TRBV10-3 and TRBJ2-7; D is unclear. The CDR3 spans 12 residues. Trimming cost V 3 bases and J 10 bases, with 13 bases left between them. The germline V gene encodes CDR1 ENHRY and CDR2 SYGVKD. Here the CDR3 reads CAISDGSPSQYF. CDR3 sequence (DNA): TGTGCCATCAGTGACGGGTCCCCCAGTCAGTACTTC.

The V and J genes are TRBV7-9 and TRBJ2-7, with D possibly matching TRBD1 (6 bases). The CDR3 contains 16 residues. Trimming removed 1 base from V and 0 bases from J, with 13 bases in between. Germline V lookup: CDR1 SEHNR, CDR2 FQNEAQ (reference sequence). This chain's CDR3 is CASSLGDRSSSYEQYF. CDR3 coding DNA: TGTGCCAGCAGCTTAGGTGACAGGTCGAGCTCCTACGAGCAGTACTTC.

V gene TRBV29-1 combines with J gene TRBJ2-2; TRBD1 matches at 10 bases. The germline CDR1 and CDR2 sequences are SQVTM and ANQGSEA. CDR3 length equals 14 residues. Trimming removed 7 bases from V and 4 bases from J; junction bases left unmatched: 6. In DNA form, the CDR3 reads TGCAGCGCCGGACAGGGGGTGAGCACCGGGGAGCTGTTTTTT. Protein product: CSAGQGVSTGELFF.

The CDR3 protein is CASSLQETQYF. In DNA, the CDR3 is TGTGCCAGCAGCCTCCAAGAGACCCAGTACTTC. V and J are TRBV2 and TRBJ2-5; D unclear. This CDR3 contains 11 residues. V was trimmed by 6 bases and J by 1 base, leaving 3 bases between them. Per the germline V gene, CDR1 is SNHLY and CDR2 is FYNNEI.

V gene TRBV2 combines with J gene TRBJ1-4; 7 positions match TRBD1. The junction had 5 bases not matched to a gene; V was cut back by 5 bases and J by 5 bases. Germline CDR1 and CDR2: SNHLY and FYNNEI. The CDR3 consists of 14 residues. The DNA for the CDR3 is TGTGCCAGCAGTAGGGGACAGCTGAATGAAAAACTGTTTTTT. As protein: CASSRGQLNEKLFF.

As to this clone: Other DNA sequences within the sample encode an identical CDR3. The J gene is TRBJ2-2, the V gene TRBV5-1; D may be TRBD1 (5 bases). The germline V and J ends were trimmed by 8 bases and 4 bases, with 18 bases remaining between them. Germline V gene lookup returns CDR1 SGHRS and CDR2 YFSETQ. CDR3 length equals 15 residues. DNA of the CDR3: TGCGCCAGTGCCACAGGAATAAGGACCACCGGGGAGCTGTTTTTT. It specifies CASATGIRTTGELFF.

The rearrangement joins TRBV6-6 to TRBJ1-1; no firm D call. V dropped 8 bases and J dropped 1 base, with 8 bases sitting between them. Germline V gene lookup returns CDR1 MNHNY and CDR2 SVGAGI (reference sequence). This CDR3 contains 12 residues. The chain's CDR3 is CASAGGNTEAFF. CDR3 nucleotides: TGTGCCAGCGCGGGCGGGAACACTGAAGCTTTCTTT.

The chain couples TRBV5-5 to TRBJ2-5, with D possibly being TRBD2 (5 bases). The ends were cut back, 4 bases at V and 1 base at J, with 14 bases in the middle. This CDR3 is 15 amino acids long. Germline-derived CDR1 and CDR2 are SGHKS and YYEKEE (reference sequence). CDR3 loop: CASSQGLAPQETQYF. The DNA for the CDR3 is TGTGCCAGCAGCCAAGGACTGGCCCCCCAAGAGACCCAGTACTTC.

V and J are TRBV2 and TRBJ1-2; D is possibly TRBD1 (5 bases). V was clipped by 1 base and J by 8 bases, with 11 bases between them. This CDR3 has 13 residues. CDR1 is SNHLY, CDR2 FYNNEI, per germline. The CDR3 protein is CASSEVGTCGYTF. The CDR3 DNA reads TGTGCCAGCAGTGAAGTTGGGACTTGCGGCTACACCTTC.